The 30 T cell receptor beta chains in this list originate from one sample, sequenced in a study of shared clonotypes between healthy human individuals. Libraries were prepared by immunoSEQ multiplex PCR; TCRdb keeps only in-frame clonotypes and omits some of them. Of around 1 million clones listed, 70% to 85% are singletons. What was sequenced was memory CD4+ T cells sorted from blood. Subset reported: CD45RA-negative fraction. Receptors were obtained from a man aged 18 to 35 in good health.

The gene calls are TRBV7-2 and TRBJ2-5, with D unresolved. The germline gives CDR1 SGHTA, CDR2 FQGNSA. This CDR3 contains 12 residues. The V and J ends lost 4 bases and 0 bases respectively, with 3 bases between them. The CDR3 coding sequence is TGTGCCAGCAGCTGGTACCAAGAGACCCAGTACTTC. It codes for CASSWYQETQYF.

The genes are TRBV5-5 and TRBJ1-1; D gene unclear. CDR3 length equals 14 residues. Germline V gene data show CDR1 as SGHKS and CDR2 as YYEKEE (reference sequence). V lost 2 bases and J lost 1, with 9 bases in between. The chain's CDR3 is CASSFLRGNTEAFF. The CDR3 DNA sequence: TGTGCCAGCAGCTTTCTTCGGGGGAACACTGAAGCTTTCTTT.

A note on this clone: The sample holds other DNA sequences that translate to the same CDR3. The rearrangement joins TRBV5-4 to TRBJ2-7; D is unresolved. Trimming shortened V by 0 bases and J by 4 bases, and 5 bases separated the two germline ends. The CDR3 consists of 12 residues. The V gene's germline CDR1 is SGHNT and CDR2 YYREEE (reference sequence). The CDR3 DNA reads as TGTGCCAGCAGCTTGGACCGGTACGAGCAGTACTTC. This codes for CASSLDRYEQYF.

This chain joins TRBV4-3 and TRBJ1-6, with 7 bases fitting TRBD1. From germline, CDR1 is LGHNA and CDR2 YSLEER. The CDR3 runs 16 residues. Trimming cost V 1 base and J 10 bases; bases outside gene matches: 10. CDR3 region: CASSQGAGGLNSPLHF. The CDR3 DNA reads TGCGCCAGCAGCCAAGGTGCAGGGGGGTTGAACTCACCCCTCCACTTT.

The rearrangement uses TRBV19 and TRBJ2-3; D not certain. The CDR3 runs 13 residues. Trimming cost V 0 bases and J 7 bases, with 8 bases left between them. The germline CDR1 and CDR2 sequences are LNHDA and SQIVND (reference sequence). CDR3 nucleotides: TGTGCCAGTAGTATAGATGAAGGGAATACGCAGTATTTT. Its protein is CASSIDEGNTQYF.

This clone has at least ten counts. The V gene is TRBV6-1, the J gene TRBJ1-2; 7 bases fit TRBD1. The CDR3 has 15 residues. Germline CDR1 and CDR2: MNHNS and SASEGT. Germline trimming cut 2 bases from V and 8 bases from J; bases unmatched to any gene: 11. CDR3 region: CASSEWVGQGEGYTF. The DNA of the CDR3 is TGTGCCAGCAGTGAATGGGTCGGGCAGGGGGAAGGCTACACCTTC.

The J gene is TRBJ1-1, the V gene TRBV9; no reliable D call. CDR3 length: 14 amino acids. Trimming left V 0 bases short and J 2 bases short, with 8 bases between. Germline V gene lookup returns CDR1 SGDLS and CDR2 YYNGEE. The CDR3, as DNA: TGTGCCAGCAGCGTAGGAAGCCAAAACACTGAAGCTTTCTTT. The encoded protein is CASSVGSQNTEAFF.

This clone was seen just once. V gene TRBV28 combines with J gene TRBJ2-5; tentatively, D is TRBD1 or TRBD2 (5 bases each). The CDR3 contains 18 residues. Germline lookup yields CDR1 MDHEN and CDR2 SYDVKM. V was shortened by 10 bases and J by 4 bases, with 31 bases between the two germline ends. This chain's CDR3 is CATNAPPIRGSRGETQYF. CDR3 DNA: TGTGCCACCAACGCCCCCCCCATTCGGGGCTCACGGGGAGAGACCCAGTACTTC.

The V gene is TRBV6-5, the J gene TRBJ1-2, with 11 nucleotides matching TRBD1. The CDR3 runs to 14 residues. The V segment lost 5 bases and the J segment 6 bases; nucleotides outside the gene matches: 5. In germline, CDR1 is MNHEY, CDR2 SVGAGI. The DNA for the CDR3 is TGTGCCAGCAGTACCCGGACAGGGGGCGATGGCTACACCTTC. Translation: CASSTRTGGDGYTF.

The genes are TRBV18 and TRBJ2-1; 9 bases are shared with TRBD2. Losses at the gene ends were 0 bases for V and 8 bases for J; bases not matched to a gene: 5. Germline assignment: CDR1 KGHSH and CDR2 LQKENI. This CDR3 comprises 15 residues. Here the CDR3 DNA reads TGTGCCAGCTCACCACCTGCGGGGGGGCCGCATGAGCAGTTCTTC. Translation gives CASSPPAGGPHEQFF.

V gene TRBV6-1 combines with J gene TRBJ2-3, with D unresolved. The CDR3 loop spans 13 amino acids. Trimming took off 10 bases at V and 4 bases at J, with 15 bases between the two ends. In germline, CDR1 is MNHNS, CDR2 SASEGT. CDR3 bases: TGTGCCACCACCCTGCTGGTCGCAGATACGCAGTATTTT. Translating gives CATTLLVADTQYF.

The V call is TRBV30, the J call TRBJ2-1; TRBD2 agrees at 8 bases. Germline CDR1 and CDR2: GTSNPN and SVGIG (reference sequence). The CDR3 contains 15 residues. Trimming at V came to 3 bases and at J to 7 bases, leaving 11 bases not matched to a gene. The CDR3 loop is CAWRRLAKWGNEQFF. The CDR3 DNA is TGTGCCTGGAGGCGACTAGCGAAATGGGGTAATGAGCAGTTCTTC.

The CDR3 is CASSLSQGSGSPLHF. Written as DNA, the CDR3 is TGTGCCAGCAGTTTATCACAGGGTTCAGGGTCACCCCTCCACTTT. The chain links TRBV27 to TRBJ1-6; D is perhaps TRBD1 (6 bases). The germline V and J ends were trimmed by 0 bases and 10 bases, with 13 bases remaining between them. CDR1 and CDR2 (germline): MNHEY, SMNVEV (reference sequence). CDR3 length: 15 amino acids.

In DNA, the CDR3 is TGTGCCACCAGCGCCCGGACAGCCTACAATGAGCAGTTCTTC. Its protein is CATSARTAYNEQFF. The chain has TRBV15 and TRBJ2-1; weak D call: TRBD1 (6 bases). Looked up from germline, CDR1 is LNHNV and CDR2 is YYDKDF (reference sequence). The V and J ends lost 5 bases and 2 bases respectively, with 10 bases between them. This CDR3 is built from 14 residues.

This chain links TRBV6-1 with TRBJ1-1, with D unresolved. The CDR3 loop spans 15 amino acids. Germline CDR1 reads MNHNS; CDR2 reads SASEGT. V lost 1 base and J 6 bases, leaving 15 bases between the germline ends. The CDR3 is CASSEVMGAGAEAFF. The CDR3 DNA sequence: TGTGCCAGCAGTGAAGTCATGGGAGCCGGCGCTGAAGCTTTCTTT.

V gene TRBV7-3 combines with J gene TRBJ2-3, with 9 bases fitting TRBD2. Losses at the gene ends were 4 bases for V and 0 bases for J; bases not matched to a gene: 14. This CDR3 is 19 amino acids long. CDR1 and CDR2 from the germline V gene are SGHTA and FQGTGA. CDR3 nucleotide sequence: TGTGCCAGCAGCTCGGTCTCCGGGACTAGCAGAAGAAGCACAGATACGCAGTATTTT. It is translated as CASSSVSGTSRRSTDTQYF.

The chain employs TRBV10-3 and TRBJ1-2; a possible D gene is TRBD1 (5 bases). The CDR3 is 12 amino acids. The germline V and J ends were trimmed by 5 bases and 8 bases, with 12 bases remaining between them. In germline, CDR1 is ENHRY, CDR2 SYGVKD. CDR3 DNA: TGTGCCATCAGTCCCGGGGGTAACGGCTACACCTTC. Its protein product is CAISPGGNGYTF.

The chain has TRBV4-3 and TRBJ2-1; 7 bases are shared with TRBD2. This CDR3 is 17 amino acids long. Germline CDR1 is LGHNA and CDR2 is YSLEER. The junction had 5 bases not matched to a gene; V was cut back by 0 bases and J by 0 bases. The CDR3 DNA reads TGCGCCAGCAGCCAAGACCCTCGGGGGGACTCCTACAATGAGCAGTTCTTC. Amino acids: CASSQDPRGDSYNEQFF.

CDR3 sequence (DNA): TGTGCCAGCAATTTGTTCCGGGCGGTTGACGAGCAGTACTTC. This sequence encodes CASNLFRAVDEQYF. The rearrangement uses TRBV2 and TRBJ2-7; D uncertain. The V end lost 7 bases, the J end lost 5 bases, and 18 bases lay between the germline ends. The CDR3 spans 14 residues. CDR1 is SNHLY, CDR2 FYNNEI, per germline.

V usage is TRBV5-1 and J usage is TRBJ2-7, with 7 positions matching TRBD2. The CDR3 runs to 15 residues. With V trimmed by 4 bases and J by 4 bases, 11 bases remained unmatched. Looked up from germline, CDR1 is SGHRS and CDR2 is YFSETQ. CDR3 bases: TGCGCCAGCAGCCCGGTGGCGGGAGTGGGTTACGAGCAGTACTTC. Translated, it gives CASSPVAGVGYEQYF.

The chain couples TRBV2 to TRBJ1-6; D is ambiguous. CDR1 SNHLY and CDR2 FYNNEI come from the germline V gene. CDR3 length: 15 residues. The ends were cut back, 4 bases at V and 6 bases at J, with 13 bases in the middle. CDR3 in amino acids: CASSAPGKLNSPLHF. In nucleotides, the CDR3 is TGTGCCAGCAGTGCCCCCGGGAAACTTAATTCACCCCTCCACTTT. The full variable domain, rest sourced from reference TRBV2 and TRBJ1-6, is EPEVTQTPSHQVTQMGQEVILRCVPISNHLYFYWYRQILGQKVEFLVSFYNNEISEKSEIFDDQFSVERPDGSNFTLKIRSTKLEDSAMYFCASSAPGKLNSPLHFGNGTRLTVT.

This clone was counted a few times. V and J are TRBV5-5 and TRBJ1-5; weak D call: TRBD1 (6 bases). Germline V CDR1 and CDR2: SGHKS, YYEKEE (reference sequence). The V end was cut by 4 bases, the J end by 6 bases, with 17 bases between. This CDR3 is built from 15 residues. The CDR3 loop is CASSPQQGLSQPQHF. CDR3 nucleotides: TGTGCCAGCAGCCCTCAACAGGGATTGAGTCAGCCCCAGCATTTT.

A note on this clone: The sample holds other DNA sequences that translate to the same CDR3. The V call is TRBV19, the J call TRBJ1-2, with 9 bases lining up with TRBD1. J lost 4 bases, V lost 5 bases, and 2 bases had no gene match. This CDR3 region has 13 residues. Germline CDR1 reads LNHDA; CDR2 reads SQIVND (reference sequence). In DNA, the CDR3 is TGTGCCAGTAGTCGGGACAGGGCCTATGGCTACACCTTC. It is translated as CASSRDRAYGYTF.

The chain uses TRBV5-5 and TRBJ1-3, with 7 positions matching TRBD1. This CDR3 region has 16 residues. CDR1 and CDR2 from the germline V gene are SGHKS and YYEKEE (reference sequence). The V gene end was trimmed by 4 bases and the J gene end by 0 bases; junction bases not matched to a gene: 7. The CDR3: CASSPKGASSGNTIYF. DNA of the CDR3: TGTGCCAGCAGCCCAAAGGGGGCCAGCTCTGGAAACACCATATATTTT.

This chain links TRBV30 with TRBJ1-1; D is uncertain. Germline values: CDR1 GTSNPN, CDR2 SVGIG (reference sequence). V was trimmed by 8 bases and J by 4 bases, leaving 17 bases between them. The CDR3 extends over 13 amino acids. CDR3 coding DNA: TGTGCCGGGGAAGCCGAATTGGTCACTGAAGCTTTCTTT. Residues: CAGEAELVTEAFF.

The rearrangement links TRBV18 to TRBJ2-7, with TRBD2 identical over 7 bases. CDR3 length: 14 residues. V lost 3 bases, J lost 0 bases, and 2 bases stayed unmatched. Germline-derived CDR1 and CDR2 are KGHSH and LQKENI. Here the CDR3 reads CASSPGGSSYEQYF. DNA for the CDR3: TGTGCCAGCTCACCGGGGGGGAGCTCCTACGAGCAGTACTTC.

The table lists this clone with a count of one. V is TRBV30 and J is TRBJ2-5; TRBD1 is a possible D gene (7 bases). This CDR3 comprises 13 residues. CDR1 GTSNPN and CDR2 SVGIG come from the germline V gene (reference sequence). Trimming took 1 base from V and 4 from J, leaving 10 bases between them. The CDR3 DNA follows: TGTGCCTGGAGTGGACAGGGAGGAGAGACCCAGTACTTC. Translated, it gives CAWSGQGGETQYF.

This clone was detected ten times or more. The J gene is TRBJ2-7, the V gene TRBV30, with D uncertain. Germline loops: CDR1 GTSNPN, CDR2 SVGIG (reference sequence). V was clipped by 2 bases and J by 3 bases, with 8 bases between them. The CDR3 has 12 residues. Here the CDR3 DNA reads TGTGCCTGGAGTTTAGGGTACTACGAGCAGTACTTC. It encodes CAWSLGYYEQYF.

This clone was observed a handful of times. The chain recombines TRBV7-9 with TRBJ1-5, with D possibly being TRBD1 (6 bases). The CDR3 has 16 residues. Germline V lookup: CDR1 SEHNR, CDR2 FQNEAQ (reference sequence). Trimming stripped 3 bases from V and 1 base from J, with 13 bases between. The CDR3 spells CASSFGGAVSNQPQHF. CDR3 DNA sequence: TGTGCCAGCAGCTTTGGGGGGGCGGTAAGCAATCAGCCCCAGCATTTT.

The V call is TRBV5-1, the J call TRBJ2-3; 11 bases fit TRBD1. The V gene end was trimmed by 1 base and the J gene end by 4 bases; junction bases not matched to a gene: 5. CDR1 SGHRS and CDR2 YFSETQ come from the germline V gene. CDR3 length equals 16 residues. The CDR3 region is CASSLFGQGAADTQYF. CDR3 DNA sequence: TGCGCCAGCAGCTTGTTTGGACAGGGGGCCGCAGATACGCAGTATTTT.